This entry describes one T cell receptor beta chain. Germline V lookup: CDR1 MNHEY, CDR2 SVGEGT. CDR3 length equals 15 residues. J lost 3 bases, V lost 6 bases, and 9 bases had no gene match. Source study methods: Amplification of reference gene primers was used by the study to estimate nucleated cell counts. The protocol was immunoSEQ multiplex PCR, while the TCRdb copy is restricted to in-frame clones and leaves out a portion. D and trimming come from the DNA, and the V and J calls and clone size come from that table. Found here are under 200,000 clones, roughly 86% of them singletons; the top ten hold around 1.7%. The sample comes from a study of blood T cell repertoires in COVID-19. Whole-study context: Italy, Spain and the United States were the sources of the convalescent and acute COVID-19 samples.

Sequenced: peripheral blood. This rearrangement joins TRBV6-2 or TRBV6-3 to TRBJ1-2, with 8 nucleotides matching TRBD1. The TCR comes from a man aged 18 to 30 with active or convalescent COVID-19. CDR3 sequence reads: CASSRKQGVDYGYTF. CDR3 coding DNA: TGTGCCAGCAGCAGAAAACAGGGGGTAGACTATGGCTACACCTTC.